The present T cell receptor (beta chain) was sequenced within a study of T cells expressing NK-cell markers. Study details: One of eight sequenced donors was HCMV-seronegative; the other seven were seropositive. Findings and limits, study-wide: Six or seven donors had dominant NKG2C+ clonotypes that comprised about 1.0-7.0% of their CD8+ T cells. These clonotypes, the leaders elsewhere, also led the CD3+CD56-NKG2C+ fraction in a handful of donors.

Germline CDR1 is SGHRS and CDR2 is YFSETQ. This CDR3 spans 14 amino acids. About this clonotype itself: Its antigen is unidentified.

As the method of synthesis, 5'RACE template switching with UMIs yielded TCR beta cDNA. Using the 5' RACE reads, TCRdb records one entry per CDR3 protein without DNA. The listing records roughly 180,000 distinct CDR3 sequences. The TCR sequence derives from a woman aged 18 to 75 in good health. V usage is TRBV5-1 and J usage is TRBJ2-4. Sequences were obtained from blood T cells: a sorted CD56 or NKG2C T cell subset, CD4+ or CD8+ T cells, or bulk PBMC T cells (not recorded which). The CDR3 spells CASSLDTTPNIQYF.